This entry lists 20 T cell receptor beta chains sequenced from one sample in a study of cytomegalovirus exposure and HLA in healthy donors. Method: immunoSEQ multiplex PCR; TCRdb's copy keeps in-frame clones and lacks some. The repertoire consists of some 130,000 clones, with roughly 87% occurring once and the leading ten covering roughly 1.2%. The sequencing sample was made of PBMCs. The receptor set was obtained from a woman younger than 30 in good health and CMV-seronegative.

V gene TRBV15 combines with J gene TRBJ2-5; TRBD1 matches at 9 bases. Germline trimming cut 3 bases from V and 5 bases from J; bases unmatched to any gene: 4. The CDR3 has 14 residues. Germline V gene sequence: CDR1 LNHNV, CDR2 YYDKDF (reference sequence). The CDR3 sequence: CATSRGQGLETQYF. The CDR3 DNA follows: TGTGCCACCAGCAGGGGACAGGGATTGGAGACCCAGTACTTC.

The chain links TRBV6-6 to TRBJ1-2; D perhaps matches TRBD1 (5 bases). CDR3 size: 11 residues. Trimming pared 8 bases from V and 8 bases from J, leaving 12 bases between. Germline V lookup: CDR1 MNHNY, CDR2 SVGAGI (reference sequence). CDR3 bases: TGTGCCAGCGTCCGAGGACAAGGCTACACCTTC. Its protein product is CASVRGQGYTF.

The CDR3 is CASDSGGGDTEAFF. The CDR3 DNA follows: TGCGCCAGCGACAGCGGGGGGGGCGACACTGAAGCTTTCTTT. V and J are TRBV5-1 and TRBJ1-1; D perhaps matches TRBD1 (6 bases). V was clipped by 7 bases and J by 3 bases, with 16 bases between them. From germline, CDR1 is SGHRS and CDR2 YFSETQ. This CDR3 contains 14 residues. The full variable domain, in which reference TRBV5-1 and TRBJ1-1 provide the parts outside the CDR3, is KAGVTQTPRYLIKTRGQQVTLSCSPISGHRSVSWYQQTPGQGLQFLFEYFSETQRNKGNFPGRFSGRQFSNSRSEMNVSTLELGDSALYLCASDSGGGDTEAFFGQGTRLTVV.

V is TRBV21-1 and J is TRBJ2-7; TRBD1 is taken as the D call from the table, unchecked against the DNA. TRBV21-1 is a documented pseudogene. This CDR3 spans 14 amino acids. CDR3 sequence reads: CASSKRDKTYEQYF. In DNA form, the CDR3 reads TGTGCCAGCAGCAAAAGGGACAAGACCTACGAGCAGTACTTC.

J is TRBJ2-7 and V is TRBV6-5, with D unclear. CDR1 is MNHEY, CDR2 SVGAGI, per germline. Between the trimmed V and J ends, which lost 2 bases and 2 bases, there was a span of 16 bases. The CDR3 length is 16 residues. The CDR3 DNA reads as TGTGCCAGCAGTTACGGGTCCGAGGCGGCGACCTACGAGCAGTACTTC. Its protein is CASSYGSEAATYEQYF.

As DNA, the CDR3 is TGTGCCAGTTCACTAGCGGGGACAGATACGCAGTATTTT. Amino acids: CASSLAGTDTQYF. V and J are TRBV25-1 and TRBJ2-3; 10 bases map to TRBD2. This CDR3 has 13 residues. Germline V gene sequence: CDR1 MGHDK, CDR2 SYGVNS. The V gene end was trimmed by 9 bases and the J gene end by 3 bases; junction bases not matched to a gene: 3.

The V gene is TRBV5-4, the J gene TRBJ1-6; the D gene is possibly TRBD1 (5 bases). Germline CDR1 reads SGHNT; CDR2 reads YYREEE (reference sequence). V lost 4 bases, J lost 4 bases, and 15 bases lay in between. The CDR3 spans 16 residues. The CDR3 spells CASSPDSTSYNSPLHF. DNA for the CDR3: TGTGCCAGCAGCCCTGACAGCACCTCATATAATTCACCCCTCCACTTT.

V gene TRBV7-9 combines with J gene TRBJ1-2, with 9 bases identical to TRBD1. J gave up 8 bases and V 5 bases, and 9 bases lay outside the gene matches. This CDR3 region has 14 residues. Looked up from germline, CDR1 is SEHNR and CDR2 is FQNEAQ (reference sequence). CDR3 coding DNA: TGTGCCAGCAGCATGGACAGGGGAAGAGGAGGCTACACCTTC. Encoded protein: CASSMDRGRGGYTF.

CDR3 DNA sequence: TGTGCCAGCAAGTACCGAGGGATACTAGGCTCGTCGTACTATGGCTACACCTTC. Amino acids: CASKYRGILGSSYYGYTF. The chain employs TRBV2 and TRBJ1-2; unclear D gene. CDR1 is SNHLY, CDR2 FYNNEI, per germline. V gave up 7 bases and J gave up 3 bases, with 27 bases separating them. The CDR3 totals 18 residues.

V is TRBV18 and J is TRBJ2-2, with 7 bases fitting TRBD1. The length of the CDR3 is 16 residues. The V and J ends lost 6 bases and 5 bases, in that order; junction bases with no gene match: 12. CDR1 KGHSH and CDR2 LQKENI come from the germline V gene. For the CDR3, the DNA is TGTGCCAGCTCTCGACAGGGCGGACCGGGGACCGGGGAGCTGTTTTTT. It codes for CASSRQGGPGTGELFF. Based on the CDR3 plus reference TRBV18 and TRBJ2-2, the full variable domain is NAGVMQNPRHLVRRRGQEARLRCSPMKGHSHVYWYRQLPEEGLKFMVYLQKENIIDESGMPKERFSAEFPKEGPSILRIQQVVRGDSAAYFCASSRQGGPGTGELFFGEGSRLTVL.

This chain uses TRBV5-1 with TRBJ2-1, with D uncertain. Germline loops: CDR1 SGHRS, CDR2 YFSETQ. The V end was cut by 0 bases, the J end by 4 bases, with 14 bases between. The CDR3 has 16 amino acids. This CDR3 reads CASSLVPARIYNEQFF. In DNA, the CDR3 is TGCGCCAGCAGCTTGGTTCCGGCTAGAATATACAATGAGCAGTTCTTC.

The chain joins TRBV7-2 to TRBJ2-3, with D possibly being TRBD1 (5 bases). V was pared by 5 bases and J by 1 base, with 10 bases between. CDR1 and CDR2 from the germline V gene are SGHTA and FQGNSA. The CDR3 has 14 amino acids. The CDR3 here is CASSPVGGTDTQYF. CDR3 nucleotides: TGTGCCAGCAGCCCTGTAGGGGGCACAGATACGCAGTATTTT.

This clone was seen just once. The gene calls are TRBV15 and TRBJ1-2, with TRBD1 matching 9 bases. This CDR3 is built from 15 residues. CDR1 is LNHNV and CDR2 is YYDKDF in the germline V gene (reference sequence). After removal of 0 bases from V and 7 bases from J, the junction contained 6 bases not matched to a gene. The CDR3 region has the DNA TGTGCCACCAGCAGAGAGTCGGGACAGGGCCGTGGCTACACCTTC. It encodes CATSRESGQGRGYTF.

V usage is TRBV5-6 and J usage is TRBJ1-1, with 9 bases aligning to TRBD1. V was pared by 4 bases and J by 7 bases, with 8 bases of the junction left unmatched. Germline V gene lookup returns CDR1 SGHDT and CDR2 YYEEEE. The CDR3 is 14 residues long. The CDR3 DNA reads TGTGCCAGCAGCCAGGGACAGGGAAGGAATGAAGCTTTCTTT. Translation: CASSQGQGRNEAFF. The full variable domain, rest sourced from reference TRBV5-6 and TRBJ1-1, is DAGVTQSPTHLIKTRGQQVTLRCSPKSGHDTVSWYQQALGQGPQFIFQYYEEEERQRGNFPDRFSGHQFPNYSSELNVNALLLGDSALYLCASSQGQGRNEAFFGQGTRLTVV.

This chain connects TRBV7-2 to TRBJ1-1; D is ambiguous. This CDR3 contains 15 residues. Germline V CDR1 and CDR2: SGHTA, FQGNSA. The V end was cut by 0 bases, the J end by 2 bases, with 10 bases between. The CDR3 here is CASSLAVHLNTEAFF. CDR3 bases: TGTGCCAGCAGCTTAGCGGTACACCTCAACACTGAAGCTTTCTTT.

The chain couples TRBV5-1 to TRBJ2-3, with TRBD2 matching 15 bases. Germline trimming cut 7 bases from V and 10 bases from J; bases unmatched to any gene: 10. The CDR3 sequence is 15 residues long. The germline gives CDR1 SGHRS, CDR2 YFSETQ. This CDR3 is CASFPGTSGGNSQYF. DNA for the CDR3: TGCGCCAGCTTCCCCGGGACTAGCGGGGGGAATTCGCAGTATTTT.

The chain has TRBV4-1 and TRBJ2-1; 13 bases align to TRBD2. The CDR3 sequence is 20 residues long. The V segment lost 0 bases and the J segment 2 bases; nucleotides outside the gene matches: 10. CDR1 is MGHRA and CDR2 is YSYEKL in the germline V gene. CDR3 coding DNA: TGCGCCAGCAGCCAAGAAACACTAGCGGGGGGGCTAGGGGCCTACAATGAGCAGTTCTTC. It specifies CASSQETLAGGLGAYNEQFF.

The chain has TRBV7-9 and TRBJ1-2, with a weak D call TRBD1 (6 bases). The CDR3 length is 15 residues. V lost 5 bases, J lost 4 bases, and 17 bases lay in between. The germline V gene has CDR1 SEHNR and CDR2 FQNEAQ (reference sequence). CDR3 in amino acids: CASSQDSRGRYGYTF. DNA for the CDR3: TGTGCCAGCAGCCAGGACAGCCGAGGCCGCTATGGCTACACCTTC.

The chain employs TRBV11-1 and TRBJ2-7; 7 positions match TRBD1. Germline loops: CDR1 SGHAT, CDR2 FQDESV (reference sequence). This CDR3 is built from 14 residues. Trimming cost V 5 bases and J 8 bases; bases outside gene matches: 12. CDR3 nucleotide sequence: TGTGCCAGCAGCCTAGGGCGACAGGGAGTTAAGCAGTACTTC. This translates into CASSLGRQGVKQYF.

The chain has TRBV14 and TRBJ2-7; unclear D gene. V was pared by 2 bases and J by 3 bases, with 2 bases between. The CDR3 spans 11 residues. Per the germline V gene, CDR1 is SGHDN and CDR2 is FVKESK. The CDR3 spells CASSQLYEQYF. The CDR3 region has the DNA TGTGCCAGCAGCCAACTCTACGAGCAGTACTTC.